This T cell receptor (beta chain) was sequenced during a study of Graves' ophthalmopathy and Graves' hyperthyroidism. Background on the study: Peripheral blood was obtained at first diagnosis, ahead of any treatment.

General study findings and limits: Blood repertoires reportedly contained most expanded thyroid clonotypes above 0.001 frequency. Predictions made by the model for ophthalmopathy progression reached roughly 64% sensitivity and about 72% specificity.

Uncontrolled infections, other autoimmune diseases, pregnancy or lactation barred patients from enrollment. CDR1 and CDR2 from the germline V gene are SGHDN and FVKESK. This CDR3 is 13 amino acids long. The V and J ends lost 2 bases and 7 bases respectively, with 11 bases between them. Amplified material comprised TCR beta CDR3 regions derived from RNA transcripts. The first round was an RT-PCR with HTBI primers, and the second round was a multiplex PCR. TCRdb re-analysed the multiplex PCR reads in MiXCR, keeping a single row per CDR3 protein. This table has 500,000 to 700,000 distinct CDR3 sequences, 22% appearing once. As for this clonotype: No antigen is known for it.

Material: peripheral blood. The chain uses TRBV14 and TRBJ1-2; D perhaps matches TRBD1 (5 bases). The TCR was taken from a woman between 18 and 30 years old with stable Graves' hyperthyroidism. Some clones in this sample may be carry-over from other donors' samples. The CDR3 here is CASSQIYGGGYTF. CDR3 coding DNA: TGTGCCAGCAGCCAAATTTATGGGGGTGGCTACACCTTC.